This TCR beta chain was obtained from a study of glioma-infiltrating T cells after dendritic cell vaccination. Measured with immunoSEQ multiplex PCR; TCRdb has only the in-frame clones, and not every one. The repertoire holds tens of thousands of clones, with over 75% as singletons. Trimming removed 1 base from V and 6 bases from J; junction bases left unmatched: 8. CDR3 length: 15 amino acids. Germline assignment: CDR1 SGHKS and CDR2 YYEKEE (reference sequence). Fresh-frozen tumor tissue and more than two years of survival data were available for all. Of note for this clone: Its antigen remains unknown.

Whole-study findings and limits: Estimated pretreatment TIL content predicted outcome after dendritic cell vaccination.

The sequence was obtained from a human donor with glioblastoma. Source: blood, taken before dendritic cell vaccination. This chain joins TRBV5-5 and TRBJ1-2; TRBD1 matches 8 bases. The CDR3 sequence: CASSLYGGTGDGYTF. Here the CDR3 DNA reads TGTGCCAGCAGCTTGTATGGGGGGACAGGAGATGGCTACACCTTC.